One and the same sample provided the 22 T cell receptor beta chains below, sequenced in a study of blood T cell repertoires in COVID-19. Repertoires were generated with immunoSEQ multiplex PCR, while TCRdb's copy carries only in-frame clones and drops some. Among fewer than 300,000 clones, 70% to 90% were seen once, and the ten largest hold roughly 4%. Sequenced: PBMCs or T cells enriched from blood (not recorded which). The origin of the receptors is a woman in her twenties or thirties who had recovered from COVID-19.

This chain connects TRBV19 to TRBJ1-1; 12 bases align to TRBD1. From germline, CDR1 is LNHDA and CDR2 SQIVND (reference sequence). Unmatched junction bases numbered 6, after V lost 4 bases and J lost 6 bases. The CDR3 is made up of 15 amino acids. The CDR3, as DNA: TGTGCCAGTAGTAGCCCGGGACAGGGGGCTGCTGAAGCTTTCTTT. The encoded protein is CASSSPGQGAAEAFF.

This chain links TRBV7-9 with TRBJ2-5, with TRBD1 matching 7 bases. This CDR3 spans 14 amino acids. The germline CDR1 and CDR2 sequences are SEHNR and FQNEAQ (reference sequence). V was pared by 5 bases and J by 5 bases, with 8 bases of the junction left unmatched. The CDR3 DNA reads as TGTGCCAGCAGCGAGAGACAGGGCGGGGAGACCCAGTACTTC. Protein sequence: CASSERQGGETQYF. The whole variable domain, remainder taken from reference TRBV7-9 and TRBJ2-5, is DTGVSQNPRHKITKRGQNVTFRCDPISEHNRLYWYRQTLGQGPEFLTYFQNEAQLEKSRLLSDRFSAERPKGSFSTLEIQRTEQGDSAMYLCASSERQGGETQYFGPGTRLLVL.

The V gene is TRBV28, the J gene TRBJ1-6; 7 bases agree with TRBD1. Looked up from germline, CDR1 is MDHEN and CDR2 is SYDVKM. V was clipped by 8 bases and J by 7 bases; unmatched bases: 8. This CDR3 has 14 residues. This CDR3 reads CASQPGTVNSPLHF. The DNA for the CDR3 is TGTGCCAGCCAACCCGGGACAGTGAATTCACCCCTCCACTTT. Filled out from reference TRBV28 and TRBJ1-6, the complete variable domain reads DVKVTQSSRYLVKRTGEKVFLECVQDMDHENMFWYRQDPGLGLRLIYFSYDVKMKEKGDIPEGYSVSREKKERFSLILESASTNQTSMYLCASQPGTVNSPLHFGNGTRLTVT.

V usage is TRBV5-6 and J usage is TRBJ2-3; maybe TRBD1 (7 bases). The CDR3 is made up of 14 amino acids. Trimming shortened V by 2 bases and J by 5 bases, and 12 bases separated the two germline ends. Germline V gives CDR1 SGHDT, CDR2 YYEEEE. The CDR3 protein is CASSFRGEGDTQYF. As DNA, the CDR3 is TGTGCCAGCAGCTTCAGGGGGGAAGGAGATACGCAGTATTTT. The full variable domain, rest sourced from reference TRBV5-6 and TRBJ2-3, is DAGVTQSPTHLIKTRGQQVTLRCSPKSGHDTVSWYQQALGQGPQFIFQYYEEEERQRGNFPDRFSGHQFPNYSSELNVNALLLGDSALYLCASSFRGEGDTQYFGPGTRLTVL.

CDR3 coding DNA: TGTGCCAGCAGCTCCAAAAAACTAGCGAAAACCTACAATGAGCAGTTCTTC. This codes for CASSSKKLAKTYNEQFF. This sequence joins TRBV5-6 and TRBJ2-1; 7 bases match TRBD2. Germline V gene data show CDR1 as SGHDT and CDR2 as YYEEEE. V lost 3 bases and J lost 2; bases outside the gene matches: 11. The CDR3 covers 17 residues.

V usage is TRBV7-8 and J usage is TRBJ1-5, with 8 bases identical to TRBD1. Trimming removed 6 bases from V and 3 bases from J; junction bases left unmatched: 7. CDR3 length equals 15 residues. The germline gives CDR1 SGHVS, CDR2 FQNEAQ. CDR3 sequence reads: CASSTGGENNQPQHF. The CDR3 nucleotides read TGTGCCAGCAGTACAGGGGGGGAGAACAATCAGCCCCAGCATTTT. Looking up the rest from reference TRBV7-8 and TRBJ1-5 gives the full variable domain: GAGVSQSPRYKVAKRGQDVALRCDPISGHVSLFWYQQALGQGPEFLTYFQNEAQLDKSGLPSDRFFAERPEGSVSTLKIQRTQQEDSAVYLCASSTGGENNQPQHFGDGTRLSIL.

The J gene is TRBJ2-3, the V gene TRBV5-1; TRBD2 matches 14 bases. CDR3 size: 19 residues. Germline V gene data show CDR1 as SGHRS and CDR2 as YFSETQ. V lost 3 bases to trimming and J lost 2 bases; unmatched junction nucleotides: 11. The CDR3 nucleotides read TGCGCCAGCAGCTACGGGACTAGCGGGAGCTCTCCTCACACAGATACGCAGTATTTT. Translating it yields CASSYGTSGSSPHTDTQYF.

The chain employs TRBV7-3 and TRBJ2-6; D is unresolved. Germline V gene lookup returns CDR1 SGHTA and CDR2 FQGTGA. Trimming removed 5 bases at V and 1 base at J, with 12 bases between. CDR3 length: 16 amino acids. The CDR3 is CASSPLGVSGANVLTF. DNA for the CDR3: TGTGCCAGCAGCCCCCTTGGAGTTTCTGGGGCCAACGTCCTGACTTTC.

The chain is built from TRBV4-1 and TRBJ2-5; D perhaps matches TRBD2 (6 bases). CDR3 length: 14 residues. V was pared by 0 bases and J by 5 bases, with 10 bases between. Germline V gene lookup returns CDR1 MGHRA and CDR2 YSYEKL. The DNA of the CDR3 is TGCGCCAGCAGCCAAGATCCTGGGGGGGAGACCCAGTACTTC. Its translation is CASSQDPGGETQYF.

The V and J genes are TRBV2 and TRBJ2-2; a weak D match, TRBD2 (5 bases). The CDR3 length is 13 residues. V gave up 7 bases and J gave up 3 bases, with 9 bases separating them. Germline V gene data show CDR1 as SNHLY and CDR2 as FYNNEI. The CDR3 coding sequence is TGTGCCAGCATTCGGGGAGACACCGGGGAGCTGTTTTTT. It specifies CASIRGDTGELFF.

The chain is built from TRBV5-1 and TRBJ1-1; D uncertain. With 0 bases removed from V and 7 bases from J, the gap between germline ends came to 10 bases. CDR3 length equals 13 residues. Germline V CDR1 and CDR2: SGHRS, YFSETQ. CDR3 in DNA: TGCGCCAGCAGCTTGGGGGCCCTGGGTGAAGCTTTCTTT. It translates to CASSLGALGEAFF.

The chain joins TRBV28 to TRBJ1-2; 8 bases fit TRBD1. The length of the CDR3 is 14 residues. Looked up from germline, CDR1 is MDHEN and CDR2 is SYDVKM. V dropped 3 bases and J dropped 9; count of bases not matched to a gene: 9. CDR3 bases: TGTGCCAGCAGTTTTGCCGCTGGGACAGGCCGCTACACCTTC. Protein sequence: CASSFAAGTGRYTF.

This clone has a single count. The chain is built from TRBV6-1 and TRBJ1-2, with D possibly matching TRBD1 (5 bases). Per the germline V gene, CDR1 is MNHNS and CDR2 is SASEGT. Trimming shortened V by 0 bases and J by 6 bases, and 17 bases separated the two germline ends. The CDR3 spans 16 residues. The CDR3 sequence: CASSEASWGSLNGYTF. The CDR3 coding sequence is TGTGCCAGCAGTGAAGCGAGTTGGGGCAGCCTTAATGGCTACACCTTC.

Only one count was recorded for this clone. The rearrangement joins TRBV11-2 to TRBJ2-4; TRBD1 agrees at 8 bases. CDR1 is SGHAT and CDR2 is FQNNGV in the germline V gene. This CDR3 spans 16 amino acids. The ends lost 5 bases at V and 0 bases at J; junction bases unmatched: 6. CDR3 protein: CASSKQGARAKNIQYF. DNA of the CDR3: TGTGCCAGCAGCAAGCAGGGGGCGCGAGCCAAAAACATTCAGTACTTC. Full variable domain (missing parts from reference TRBV11-2 and TRBJ2-4): EAGVAQSPRYKIIEKRQSVAFWCNPISGHATLYWYQQILGQGPKLLIQFQNNGVVDDSQLPKDRFSAERLKGVDSTLKIQPAKLEDSAVYLCASSKQGARAKNIQYFGAGTRLSVL.

The J gene is TRBJ2-5, the V gene TRBV7-7, with TRBD2 matching 11 bases. V lost 2 bases and J lost 7; bases outside the gene matches: 12. The CDR3 contains 17 residues. The germline CDR1 and CDR2 sequences are SSHAT and FNYEAQ (reference sequence). CDR3 bases: TGTGCCAGCAGCTTAAATAGCGGGAGGGCTGCGGGGGCGACCCAGTACTTC. It yields the protein CASSLNSGRAAGATQYF.

The CDR3 DNA sequence: TGCGCCAGCAGCTTGGGACCGGGACAGGCGAACACCGGGGAGCTGTTTTTT. This encodes CASSLGPGQANTGELFF. The chain couples TRBV5-1 to TRBJ2-2, with 8 bases matching TRBD1. The germline gives CDR1 SGHRS, CDR2 YFSETQ. CDR3 length equals 17 residues. V shed 0 bases and J 0 bases; nucleotides not matched to a gene: 4.

The J gene is TRBJ1-2, the V gene TRBV6-6; no clear D. The V end lost 10 bases, the J end lost 3 bases, and 15 bases lay between the germline ends. The CDR3 sequence is 13 residues long. CDR1 is MNHNY, CDR2 SVGAGI, per germline (reference sequence). CDR3 sequence: CATRVASYYGYTF. The CDR3 DNA reads TGTGCCACCCGGGTGGCGTCTTACTATGGCTACACCTTC.

The genes are TRBV5-6 and TRBJ2-4; maybe TRBD2 (5 bases). This CDR3 region has 13 residues. V dropped 4 bases and J dropped 7 bases, with 12 bases sitting between them. From germline, CDR1 is SGHDT and CDR2 YYEEEE. Here the CDR3 DNA reads TGTGCCAGCAGCCTCCGGGGTCAGAACATTCAGTACTTC. As protein: CASSLRGQNIQYF.

The V call is TRBV28, the J call TRBJ1-6; D unclear. There are 17 residues in the CDR3. With 1 base removed from V and 1 base from J, the gap between germline ends came to 11 bases. From germline, CDR1 is MDHEN and CDR2 SYDVKM. This CDR3 is CASSLYGSGSYNSPLHF. The CDR3 DNA follows: TGTGCCAGCAGTTTATACGGGAGTGGATCCTATAATTCACCCCTCCACTTT.

The V call is TRBV9, the J call TRBJ1-2; 8 nucleotides align to TRBD1. CDR3 length equals 13 residues. J lost 4 bases, V lost 4 bases, and 3 bases had no gene match. CDR1 and CDR2 from the germline V gene are SGDLS and YYNGEE. The CDR3 sequence is CASSIQGAYGYTF. CDR3 nucleotides: TGTGCCAGCAGCATCCAGGGGGCCTATGGCTACACCTTC.

A single count supports this clone. This chain uses TRBV6-6 with TRBJ2-5; tentative D call: TRBD1 (7 bases). CDR3 length equals 13 residues. The V end lost 6 bases, the J end lost 5 bases, and 13 bases lay between the germline ends. Germline V gives CDR1 MNHNY, CDR2 SVGAGI (reference sequence). The DNA of the CDR3 is TGTGCCAGCAGCTGGAGGGGGCCGGAGACCCAGTACTTC. It codes for CASSWRGPETQYF.

This chain joins TRBV5-1 and TRBJ1-2; D uncertain. The CDR3 has 13 amino acids. Between the trimmed V and J ends, which lost 4 bases and 4 bases, there was a span of 11 bases. Germline V gene lookup returns CDR1 SGHRS and CDR2 YFSETQ. CDR3 residues: CASSHRPGYGYTF. DNA for the CDR3: TGCGCCAGCAGCCATAGGCCAGGCTATGGCTACACCTTC.